The clone carrying this TCR beta chain was recorded at least ten times. This sample was included in a study of T-cell reconstitution after alpha-beta-depleted transplantation in children. This CDR3 is 14 amino acids long. Germline assignment: CDR1 SGHTA and CDR2 FQGNSA. With 5 bases clipped from V and 0 bases from J, the junction kept 3 bases outside the gene matches. A library of TCRbeta sequences, prepared with unique molecular identifiers, was generated. TCRdb called the PCR reads again in MiXCR, with one record for every CDR3 protein. The sample has 420,000 or so distinct CDR3 sequences, about 11% seen once.

This sequence was found in a human donor who donated a stem cell graft to a child with acute myeloid leukemia. The sample in question was PBMCs from the stem cell graft donor, obtained from the stem cell graft. The chain is built from TRBV7-2 and TRBJ2-5; 7 bases agree with TRBD2. The CDR3, as DNA: TGTGCCAGCAGCCCTGGGACTAACCAAGAGACCCAGTACTTC. This codes for CASSPGTNQETQYF.